This TCR beta chain was documented in a study of OX40 agonist ivuxolimab in advanced cancers. Study details: Partial responses occurred in three patients (one hepatocellular carcinoma, two cutaneous melanoma).

V was clipped by 2 bases and J by 4 bases, with 14 bases between them. The CDR3 contains 15 residues. Germline V CDR1 and CDR2: MDHEN, SYDVKM. Study-wide findings and caveats: Blood T cells, both CD4+ and CD8+, expanded clonally by week 6 at 0.1 to 3.0 mg/kg. CD8+ T cells were the subset that, on average, had more expanded clones than CD4+.

Only in-frame clones appear in the TCRdb table, and some are missing; sequencing was by immunoSEQ multiplex PCR. In the table there are tens of thousands of clones, 83% of which are singletons. This clone occurred a few times. Its matching antigen is unknown. The gene calls are TRBV28 and TRBJ1-2; D uncertain. The receptor comes from an adult with an advanced solid tumor such as melanoma, head and neck, liver or kidney cancer. The source material was CD4+ or CD8+ T cells sorted from blood, sampled in a trial of the OX40 agonist ivuxolimab. CDR3 loop: CASSLAASPLYGYTF. CDR3 nucleotide sequence: TGTGCCAGCAGTTTAGCGGCCAGCCCTCTCTATGGCTACACCTTC.